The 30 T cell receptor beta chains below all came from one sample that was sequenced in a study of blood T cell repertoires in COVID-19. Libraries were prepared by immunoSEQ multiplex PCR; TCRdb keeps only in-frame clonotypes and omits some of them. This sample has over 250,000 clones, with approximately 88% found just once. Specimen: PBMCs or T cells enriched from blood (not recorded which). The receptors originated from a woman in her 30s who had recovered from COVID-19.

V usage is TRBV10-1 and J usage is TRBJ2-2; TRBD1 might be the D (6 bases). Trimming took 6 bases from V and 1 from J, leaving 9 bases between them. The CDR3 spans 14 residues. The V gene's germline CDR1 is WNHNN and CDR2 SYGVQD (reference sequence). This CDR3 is CASRTGQNTGELFF. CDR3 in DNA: TGCGCCAGCAGAACGGGACAGAACACCGGGGAGCTGTTTTTT.

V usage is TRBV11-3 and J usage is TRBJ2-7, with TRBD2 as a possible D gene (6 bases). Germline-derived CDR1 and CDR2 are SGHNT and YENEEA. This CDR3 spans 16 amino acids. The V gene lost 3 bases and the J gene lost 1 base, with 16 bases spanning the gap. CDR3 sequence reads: CASSLGWGVTSYEQYF. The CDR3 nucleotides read TGTGCCAGCAGCTTGGGCTGGGGGGTCACATCCTACGAGCAGTACTTC.

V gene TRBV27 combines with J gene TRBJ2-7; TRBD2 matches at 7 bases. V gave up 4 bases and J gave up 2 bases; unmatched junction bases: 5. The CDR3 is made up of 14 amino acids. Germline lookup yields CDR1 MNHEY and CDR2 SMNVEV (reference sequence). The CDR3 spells CASSSPGLAYEQYF. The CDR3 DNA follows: TGTGCCAGCAGTTCGCCCGGACTAGCCTACGAGCAGTACTTC.

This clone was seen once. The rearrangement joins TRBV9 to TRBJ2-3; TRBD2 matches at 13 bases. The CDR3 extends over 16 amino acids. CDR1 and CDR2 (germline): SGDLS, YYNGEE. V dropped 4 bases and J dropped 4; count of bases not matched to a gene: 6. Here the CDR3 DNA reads TGTGCCAGCAGCCCAGGACTAGCGGGAGCCGCAGATACGCAGTATTTT. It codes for CASSPGLAGAADTQYF.

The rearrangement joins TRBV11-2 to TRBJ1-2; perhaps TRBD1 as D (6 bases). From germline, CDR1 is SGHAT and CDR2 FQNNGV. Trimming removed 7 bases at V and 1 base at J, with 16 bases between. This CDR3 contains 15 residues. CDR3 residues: CASTPGQSYNYGYTF. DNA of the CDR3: TGTGCCAGCACCCCCGGACAGAGCTATAACTATGGCTACACCTTC.

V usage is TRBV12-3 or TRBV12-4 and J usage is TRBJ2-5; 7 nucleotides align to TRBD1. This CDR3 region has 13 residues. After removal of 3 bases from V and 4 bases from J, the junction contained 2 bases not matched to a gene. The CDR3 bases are TGTGCCAGCAGTTTCCCAGGGGGAGAGACCCAGTACTTC. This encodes CASSFPGGETQYF.

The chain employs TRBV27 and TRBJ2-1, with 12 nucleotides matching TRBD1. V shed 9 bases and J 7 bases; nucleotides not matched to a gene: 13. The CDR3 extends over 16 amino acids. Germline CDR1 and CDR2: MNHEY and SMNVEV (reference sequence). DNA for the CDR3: TGTGCCAGTTTAAACTCCGGGACAGGGGGCCGGAATGAGCAGTTCTTC. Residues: CASLNSGTGGRNEQFF.

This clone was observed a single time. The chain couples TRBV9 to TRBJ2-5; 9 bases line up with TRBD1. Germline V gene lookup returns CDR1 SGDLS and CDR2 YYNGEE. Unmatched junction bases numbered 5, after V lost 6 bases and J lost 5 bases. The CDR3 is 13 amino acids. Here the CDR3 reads CASTQGAGETQYF. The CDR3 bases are TGTGCCAGCACACAGGGGGCCGGGGAGACCCAGTACTTC.

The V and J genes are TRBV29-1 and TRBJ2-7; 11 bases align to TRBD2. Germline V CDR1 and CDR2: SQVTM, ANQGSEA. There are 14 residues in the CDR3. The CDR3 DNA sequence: TGCTCCACCTCGACTAGCGGGGCTTCCTACGAGCAGTACTTC. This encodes CSTSTSGASYEQYF.

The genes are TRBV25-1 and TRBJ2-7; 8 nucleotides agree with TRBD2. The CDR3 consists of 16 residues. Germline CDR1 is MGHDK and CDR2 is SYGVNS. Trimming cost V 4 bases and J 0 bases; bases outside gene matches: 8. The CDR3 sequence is CASSAVREGSSYEQYF. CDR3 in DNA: TGTGCCAGCAGTGCCGTTCGGGAGGGGAGCTCCTACGAGCAGTACTTC.

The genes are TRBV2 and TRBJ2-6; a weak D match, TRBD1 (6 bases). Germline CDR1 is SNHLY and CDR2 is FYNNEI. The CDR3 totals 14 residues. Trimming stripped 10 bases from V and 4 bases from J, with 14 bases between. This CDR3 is CATNRVSGANVLTF. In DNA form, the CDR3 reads TGTGCCACCAACAGGGTCTCCGGGGCCAACGTCCTGACTTTC.

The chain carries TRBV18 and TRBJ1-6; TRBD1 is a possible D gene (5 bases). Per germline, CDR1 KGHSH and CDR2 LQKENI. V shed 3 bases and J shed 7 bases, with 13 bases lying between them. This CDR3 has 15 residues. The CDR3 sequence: CASSPTAGPNSPLHF. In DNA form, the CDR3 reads TGTGCCAGCTCACCGACTGCGGGGCCCAATTCACCCCTCCACTTT.

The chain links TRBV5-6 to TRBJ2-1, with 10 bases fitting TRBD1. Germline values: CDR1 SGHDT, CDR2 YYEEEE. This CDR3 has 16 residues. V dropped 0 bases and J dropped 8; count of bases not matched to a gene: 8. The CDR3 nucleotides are TGTGCCAGCAGCTTGGGACAGGGGGCGAGTGGCGATGAGCAGTTCTTC. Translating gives CASSLGQGASGDEQFF.

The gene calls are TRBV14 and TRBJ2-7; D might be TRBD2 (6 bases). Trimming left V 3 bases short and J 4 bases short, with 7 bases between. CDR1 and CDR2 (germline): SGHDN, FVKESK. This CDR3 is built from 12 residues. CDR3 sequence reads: CASSQGLYEQYF. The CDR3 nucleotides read TGTGCCAGCAGCCAGGGACTGTACGAGCAGTACTTC.

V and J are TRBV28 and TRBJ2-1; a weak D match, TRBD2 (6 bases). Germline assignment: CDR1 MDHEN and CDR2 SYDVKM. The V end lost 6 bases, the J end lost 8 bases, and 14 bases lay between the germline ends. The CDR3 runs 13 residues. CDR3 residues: CASSPTERDEQFF. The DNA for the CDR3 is TGTGCCAGCAGCCCTACCGAGCGGGATGAGCAGTTCTTC.

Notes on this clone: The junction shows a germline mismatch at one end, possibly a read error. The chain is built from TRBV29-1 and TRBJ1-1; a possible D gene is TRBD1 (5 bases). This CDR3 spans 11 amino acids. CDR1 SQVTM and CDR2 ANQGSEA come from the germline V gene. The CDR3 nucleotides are TGCAGCGTGGAAGGGACGGAGGAAACTTTCTTT. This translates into CSVEGTEETFF.

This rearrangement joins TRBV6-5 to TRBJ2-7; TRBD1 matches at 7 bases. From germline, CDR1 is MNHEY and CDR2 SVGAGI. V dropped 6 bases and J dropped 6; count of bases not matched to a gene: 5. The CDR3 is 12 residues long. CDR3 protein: CASSNRGTEQYF. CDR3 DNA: TGTGCCAGCAGCAACAGGGGAACCGAGCAGTACTTC.

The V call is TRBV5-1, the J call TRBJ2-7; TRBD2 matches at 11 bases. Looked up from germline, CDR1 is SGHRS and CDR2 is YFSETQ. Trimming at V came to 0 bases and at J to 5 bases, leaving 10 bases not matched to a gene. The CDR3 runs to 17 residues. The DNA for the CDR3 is TGCGCCAGCAGCTTGGCCGTCATAGCGGGAGGGCCGGACGAGCAGTACTTC. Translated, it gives CASSLAVIAGGPDEQYF.

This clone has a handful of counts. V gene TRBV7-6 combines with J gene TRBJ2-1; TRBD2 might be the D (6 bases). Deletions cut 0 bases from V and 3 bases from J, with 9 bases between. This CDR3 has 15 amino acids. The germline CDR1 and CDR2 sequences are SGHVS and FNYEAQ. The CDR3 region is CASSLAGGLYNEQFF. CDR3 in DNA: TGTGCCAGCAGCTTAGCGGGGGGACTCTACAATGAGCAGTTCTTC.

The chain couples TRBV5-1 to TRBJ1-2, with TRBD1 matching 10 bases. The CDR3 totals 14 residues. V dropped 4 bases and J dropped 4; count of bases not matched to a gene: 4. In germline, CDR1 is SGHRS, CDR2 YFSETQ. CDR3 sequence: CASSRDRGGYGYTF. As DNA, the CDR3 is TGCGCCAGCAGCAGGGACAGGGGAGGCTATGGCTACACCTTC.

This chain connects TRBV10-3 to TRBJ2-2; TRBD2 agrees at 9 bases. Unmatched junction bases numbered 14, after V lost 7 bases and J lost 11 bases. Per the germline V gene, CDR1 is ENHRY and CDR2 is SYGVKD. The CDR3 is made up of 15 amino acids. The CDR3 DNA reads TGTGCCATCAAATCCGGGGGCGGGAGGGCGCGAGAGCTGTTTTTT. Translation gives CAIKSGGGRARELFF.

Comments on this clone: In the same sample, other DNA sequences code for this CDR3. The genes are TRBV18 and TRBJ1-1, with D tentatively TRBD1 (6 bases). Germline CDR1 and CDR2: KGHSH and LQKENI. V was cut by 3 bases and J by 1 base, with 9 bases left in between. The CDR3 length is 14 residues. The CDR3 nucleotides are TGTGCCAGCTCACCCTTGGACAGGAACACTGAAGCTTTCTTT. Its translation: CASSPLDRNTEAFF.

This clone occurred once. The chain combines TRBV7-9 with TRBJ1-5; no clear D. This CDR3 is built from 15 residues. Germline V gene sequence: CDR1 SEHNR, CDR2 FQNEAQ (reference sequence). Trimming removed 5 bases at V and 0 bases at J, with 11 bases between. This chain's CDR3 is CASSINQYSNQPQHF. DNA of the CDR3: TGTGCCAGCAGCATCAACCAGTATAGCAATCAGCCCCAGCATTTT.

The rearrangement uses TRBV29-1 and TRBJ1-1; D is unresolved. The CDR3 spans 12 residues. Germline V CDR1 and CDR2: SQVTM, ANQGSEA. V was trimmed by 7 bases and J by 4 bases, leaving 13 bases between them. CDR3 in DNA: TGCAGCGGGAGCCCGAGGAGCACTGAAGCTTTCTTT. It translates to CSGSPRSTEAFF.

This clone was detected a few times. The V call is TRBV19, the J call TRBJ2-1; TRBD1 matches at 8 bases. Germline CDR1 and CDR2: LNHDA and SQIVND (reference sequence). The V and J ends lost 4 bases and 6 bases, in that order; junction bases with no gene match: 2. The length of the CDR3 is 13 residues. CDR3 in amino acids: CASSTTGGNEQFF. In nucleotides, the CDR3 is TGTGCCAGTAGTACAACAGGGGGCAATGAGCAGTTCTTC.

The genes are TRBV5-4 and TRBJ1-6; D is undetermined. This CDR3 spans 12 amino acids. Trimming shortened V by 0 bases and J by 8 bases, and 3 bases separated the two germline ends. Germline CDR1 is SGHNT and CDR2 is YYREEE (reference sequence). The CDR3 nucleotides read TGTGCCAGCAGCTTGGCGGATTCACCCCTCCACTTT. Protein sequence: CASSLADSPLHF.

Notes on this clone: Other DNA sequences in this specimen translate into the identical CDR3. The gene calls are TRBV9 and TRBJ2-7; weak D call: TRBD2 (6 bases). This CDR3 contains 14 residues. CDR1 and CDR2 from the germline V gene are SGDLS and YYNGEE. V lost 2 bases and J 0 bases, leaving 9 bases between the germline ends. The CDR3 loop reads CASSVGGSSYEQYF. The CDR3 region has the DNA TGTGCCAGCAGCGTCGGGGGTTCCTCCTACGAGCAGTACTTC.

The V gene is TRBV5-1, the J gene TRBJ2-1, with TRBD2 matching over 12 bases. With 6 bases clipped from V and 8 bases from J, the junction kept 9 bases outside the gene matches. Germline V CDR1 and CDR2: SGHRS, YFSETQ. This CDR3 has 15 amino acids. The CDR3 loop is CASNSLAGGQDEQFF. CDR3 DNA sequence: TGCGCCAGCAACTCGCTAGCGGGGGGGCAGGATGAGCAGTTCTTC. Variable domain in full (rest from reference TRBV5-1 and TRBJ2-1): KAGVTQTPRYLIKTRGQQVTLSCSPISGHRSVSWYQQTPGQGLQFLFEYFSETQRNKGNFPGRFSGRQFSNSRSEMNVSTLELGDSALYLCASNSLAGGQDEQFFGPGTRLTVL.

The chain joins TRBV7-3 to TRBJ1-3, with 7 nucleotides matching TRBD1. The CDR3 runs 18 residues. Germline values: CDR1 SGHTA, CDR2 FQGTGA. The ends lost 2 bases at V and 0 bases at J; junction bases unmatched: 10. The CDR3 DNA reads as TGTGCCAGCAGCTTAGGCCGCCCGGGGACAGCCTCTGGAAACACCATATATTTT. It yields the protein CASSLGRPGTASGNTIYF.

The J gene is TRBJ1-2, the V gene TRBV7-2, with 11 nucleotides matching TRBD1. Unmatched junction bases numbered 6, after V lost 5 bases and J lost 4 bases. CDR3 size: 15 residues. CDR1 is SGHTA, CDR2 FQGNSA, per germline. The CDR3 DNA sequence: TGTGCCAGCAGCCCGGGGACAGGGGGTCTCTATGGCTACACCTTC. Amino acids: CASSPGTGGLYGYTF.